One and the same sample provided the 21 T cell receptor beta chains below, sequenced in a study of cytomegalovirus exposure and HLA in healthy donors (dated by TCRdb to the late 2010s). The library relied on the immunoSEQ multiplex PCR assay. A mixture of 60 forward primers for TCR Vbeta segments and 13 reverse primers for TCR Jbeta segments was used in the multiplex PCR. This is the immuneACCESS table as TCRdb keeps it, with only in-frame sequences that have V and J called. A part of the clones is gone; compared with another copy, unresolved V genes explain less than half, and the rest is unexplained. The sample table contains roughly 120,000 clones; only one count was recorded for approximately 8.7% of them. The top ten clonotypes cover less than 7% of the sample. The source material was PBMCs. The receptors come from a man aged 35-49 years in good health and CMV-seronegative.

The chain uses TRBV6-1 and TRBJ1-5; D is perhaps TRBD1 (5 bases). The CDR3 runs 14 residues. Trimming shortened V by 7 bases and J by 4 bases, and 14 bases separated the two germline ends. Germline values: CDR1 MNHNS, CDR2 SASEGT. CDR3 amino acids: CASKGPSGNQPQHF. CDR3 DNA sequence: TGTGCCAGCAAGGGGCCCAGCGGGAATCAGCCCCAGCATTTT.

This clone occurred a few times. The V call is TRBV10-1, the J call TRBJ2-2, with D maybe TRBD1 (8 bases). CDR1 and CDR2 from the germline V gene are WNHNN and SYGVQD (reference sequence). The CDR3 length is 13 residues. V was shortened by 11 bases and J by 5 bases, with 15 bases between the two germline ends. CDR3 loop: CASQGGNTGELFF. CDR3 nucleotide sequence: TGCGCCTCACAGGGGGGGAATACCGGGGAGCTGTTTTTT.

The table lists this clone with a few counts. The genes are TRBV6-5 and TRBJ1-4; D gene ambiguous. The V and J ends lost 5 bases and 4 bases respectively, with 11 bases between them. This CDR3 has 14 amino acids. Germline CDR1 reads MNHEY; CDR2 reads SVGAGI. The CDR3 DNA reads TGTGCCAGCAGTCCGCTCGGGTTTAATGAAAAACTGTTTTTT. Residues: CASSPLGFNEKLFF.

This clone has more than one count but fewer than ten. This chain links TRBV28 with TRBJ1-1, with unresolved D. Germline V lookup: CDR1 MDHEN, CDR2 SYDVKM. The CDR3 sequence is 12 residues long. V lost 7 bases and J 7 bases, leaving 13 bases between the germline ends. CDR3 nucleotides: TGTGCCAGCACCCCCCGCGGGAATGAAGCTTTCTTT. This codes for CASTPRGNEAFF.

This clone was recorded a few times. The genes are TRBV6-5 and TRBJ1-2, with D maybe TRBD1 (6 bases). V shed 5 bases and J shed 4 bases, with 11 bases lying between them. This CDR3 has 13 amino acids. Germline values: CDR1 MNHEY, CDR2 SVGAGI. CDR3 sequence (DNA): TGTGCCAGCAGTGCCAGGGGTAGCTATGGCTACACCTTC. This gives the protein CASSARGSYGYTF.

This clone was detected many times. The chain links TRBV11-2 to TRBJ1-1; D is ambiguous. V was pared by 0 bases and J by 0 bases, with 11 bases between. The CDR3 is made up of 16 amino acids. Germline V gene lookup returns CDR1 SGHAT and CDR2 FQNNGV. The chain's CDR3 is CASSLEFGRMNTEAFF. For the CDR3, the DNA is TGTGCCAGCAGCTTAGAATTCGGGAGAATGAACACTGAAGCTTTCTTT.

The V call is TRBV6-1, the J call TRBJ2-5, with 10 bases lining up with TRBD1. CDR1 MNHNS and CDR2 SASEGT come from the germline V gene. Unmatched junction bases numbered 5, after V lost 5 bases and J lost 2 bases. The CDR3 sequence is 15 residues long. CDR3 coding DNA: TGTGCCAGCAGTCCCAGGACAGGGGGTCAAGAGACCCAGTACTTC. Its translation: CASSPRTGGQETQYF.

The genes are TRBV27 and TRBJ2-7; D is possibly TRBD1 (6 bases). CDR1 is MNHEY, CDR2 SMNVEV, per germline (reference sequence). The CDR3 is 14 residues long. The ends were cut back, 3 bases at V and 1 base at J, with 10 bases in the middle. Written as DNA, the CDR3 is TGTGCCAGCAGTTTCCTAGGACAGTCCTACGAGCAGTACTTC. Translated, it gives CASSFLGQSYEQYF.

The V gene is TRBV28, the J gene TRBJ2-3; 9 bases map to TRBD2. Per germline, CDR1 MDHEN and CDR2 SYDVKM. With V trimmed by 4 bases and J by 3 bases, 11 bases remained unmatched. This CDR3 has 17 residues. The CDR3 reads CASSSPFGLAKTDTQYF. The DNA for the CDR3 is TGTGCCAGCAGTTCCCCCTTCGGACTAGCGAAAACAGATACGCAGTATTTT. Full variable domain (outside the CDR3, taken from reference TRBV28 and TRBJ2-3): DVKVTQSSRYLVKRTGEKVFLECVQDMDHENMFWYRQDPGLGLRLIYFSYDVKMKEKGDIPEGYSVSREKKERFSLILESASTNQTSMYLCASSSPFGLAKTDTQYFGPGTRLTVL.

There are a few counts of this clone. Distinct nucleotide sequences in the sample also encode this CDR3. The chain combines TRBV29-1 with TRBJ2-5; 11 bases are a match to TRBD2. Trimming at V came to 5 bases and at J to 3 bases, leaving 2 bases not matched to a gene. Looked up from germline, CDR1 is SQVTM and CDR2 is ANQGSEA. The length of the CDR3 is 13 residues. The CDR3 DNA sequence: TGCAGCGTTCAGACTAGCGGGGAAGAGACCCAGTACTTC. It yields the protein CSVQTSGEETQYF.

This rearrangement joins TRBV30 to TRBJ2-1; TRBD2 agrees at 8 bases. This CDR3 has 14 amino acids. Germline CDR1 is GTSNPN and CDR2 is SVGIG (reference sequence). V was clipped by 6 bases and J by 4 bases; unmatched bases: 8. CDR3: CACPKRGPYNEQFF. As DNA, the CDR3 is TGTGCCTGTCCCAAGCGGGGGCCATACAATGAGCAGTTCTTC.

Remarks on this clone: The final CDR3 position lacks the conserved phenylalanine or tryptophan, pointing to a likely read error. The chain is built from TRBV30 and TRBJ1-5; D might be TRBD1 (5 bases). Looked up from germline, CDR1 is GTSNPN and CDR2 is SVGIG (reference sequence). V lost 2 bases and J 8 bases, leaving 16 bases between the germline ends. The CDR3 consists of 14 residues. CDR3 sequence: CAWSTGQGGEPQHS. The CDR3 DNA reads TGTGCCTGGAGTACTGGGCAGGGCGGAGAGCCCCAGCATTCT.

In this sample, this clone turned up a few times. This chain joins TRBV7-9 and TRBJ1-2, with 10 positions matching TRBD1. Germline V gene data show CDR1 as SEHNR and CDR2 as FQNEAQ (reference sequence). CDR3 length equals 18 residues. J gave up 0 bases and V 4 bases, and 11 bases lay outside the gene matches. CDR3 DNA sequence: TGTGCCAGCAGCTCCAGAATTAGACAGGGGGCTTCTAACTATGGCTACACCTTC. Amino acids: CASSSRIRQGASNYGYTF. Filled out from reference TRBV7-9 and TRBJ1-2, the complete variable domain reads DTGVSQNPRHKITKRGQNVTFRCDPISEHNRLYWYRQTLGQGPEFLTYFQNEAQLEKSRLLSDRFSAERPKGSFSTLEIQRTEQGDSAMYLCASSSRIRQGASNYGYTFGSGTRLTVV.

J is TRBJ2-5 and V is TRBV7-9; 7 bases are a match to TRBD1. Looked up from germline, CDR1 is SEHNR and CDR2 is FQNEAQ (reference sequence). This CDR3 is 13 amino acids long. Trimming cost V 1 base and J 5 bases; bases outside gene matches: 1. The CDR3 sequence is CASSLEQGETQYF. The CDR3 DNA reads as TGTGCCAGCAGCTTAGAACAGGGGGAGACCCAGTACTTC. Full variable domain (rest looked up from reference TRBV7-9 and TRBJ2-5): DTGVSQNPRHKITKRGQNVTFRCDPISEHNRLYWYRQTLGQGPEFLTYFQNEAQLEKSRLLSDRFSAERPKGSFSTLEIQRTEQGDSAMYLCASSLEQGETQYFGPGTRLLVL.

This chain links TRBV27 with TRBJ1-6; D is unclear. Germline loops: CDR1 MNHEY, CDR2 SMNVEV (reference sequence). Trimming cost V 5 bases and J 1 base, with 18 bases left between them. The CDR3 extends over 18 amino acids. The CDR3 sequence: CASSPLRSITSYNSPLHF. Here the CDR3 DNA reads TGTGCCAGCAGTCCGCTTCGGTCGATCACTTCCTATAATTCACCCCTCCACTTT.

This clone was seen only a few times. This chain joins TRBV25-1 and TRBJ2-7; possibly TRBD1 for D (6 bases). V was pared by 8 bases and J by 4 bases, with 9 bases between. There are 11 residues in the CDR3. CDR1 and CDR2 (germline): MGHDK, SYGVNS. The CDR3 here is CASSQGYEQYF. CDR3 nucleotides: TGTGCCAGCTCCCAGGGGTACGAGCAGTACTTC.

The chain couples TRBV7-2 to TRBJ2-1; 8 bases line up with TRBD2. CDR1 SGHTA and CDR2 FQGNSA come from the germline V gene. V lost 7 bases and J lost 6; bases outside the gene matches: 11. The CDR3 runs 15 residues. Written as DNA, the CDR3 is TGTGCCAGCACCCCCCGGGAGGGGCGCTTCAATGAGCAGTTCTTC. This gives the protein CASTPREGRFNEQFF.

This clone was seen a handful of times. The chain is built from TRBV27 and TRBJ2-1; D remains ambiguous. The CDR3 sequence is 14 residues long. V was cut by 1 base and J by 5 bases, with 9 bases left in between. In germline, CDR1 is MNHEY, CDR2 SMNVEV (reference sequence). CDR3 sequence reads: CASSLLTVDNEQFF. CDR3 sequence (DNA): TGTGCCAGCAGTTTATTAACAGTTGACAATGAGCAGTTCTTC.

This clone was seen only a few times. This chain links TRBV7-9 with TRBJ2-5; a weak D match, TRBD1 (5 bases). Germline CDR1 SEHNR, CDR2 FQNEAQ (reference sequence). Trimming took off 1 base at V and 5 bases at J, with 8 bases between the two ends. The CDR3 sequence is 13 residues long. CDR3 residues: CASSLEGYETQYF. As DNA, the CDR3 is TGTGCCAGCAGCTTAGAGGGGTATGAGACCCAGTACTTC. Complete variable domain (other parts from reference TRBV7-9 and TRBJ2-5): DTGVSQNPRHKITKRGQNVTFRCDPISEHNRLYWYRQTLGQGPEFLTYFQNEAQLEKSRLLSDRFSAERPKGSFSTLEIQRTEQGDSAMYLCASSLEGYETQYFGPGTRLLVL.

The chain employs TRBV4-3 and TRBJ1-5, with unresolved D. CDR3 length equals 13 residues. V gave up 3 bases and J gave up 5 bases, with 8 bases separating them. The V gene's germline CDR1 is LGHNA and CDR2 YSLEER. The CDR3 sequence: CASSQRADQPQHF. CDR3 DNA: TGCGCCAGCAGCCAGAGGGCAGATCAGCCCCAGCATTTT.

The chain recombines TRBV20-1 with TRBJ1-2; no firm D call. The V end was cut by 1 base, the J end by 7 bases, with 7 bases between. The CDR3 has 11 amino acids. CDR1 DFQATT and CDR2 SNEGSKA come from the germline V gene (reference sequence). The CDR3 here is CSARGGLGYTF. CDR3 bases: TGCAGTGCTAGAGGAGGGCTTGGCTACACCTTC.